These 19 T cell receptor beta chains were sequenced from one sample in a study of cytomegalovirus exposure and HLA in healthy donors. Vbeta (60) and Jbeta (13) primers were used in the PCR. Produced via immunoSEQ multiplex PCR; TCRdb's table is partial and in-frame only. The data contain 95,000 to 100,000 clones, 65% to 80% of them seen just once; the ten biggest clones take up about 9.4%. The sample was PBMCs. These receptor sequences come from a man aged 50-60 years in good health and CMV-seronegative.

The rearrangement uses TRBV7-2 and TRBJ2-2; perhaps TRBD2 as D (6 bases). With 8 bases removed from V and 5 bases from J, the gap between germline ends came to 12 bases. Germline-derived CDR1 and CDR2 are SGHTA and FQGNSA. This CDR3 has 13 residues. In nucleotides, the CDR3 is TGTGCCAGCGAAGCCCTAGCGACCGGGGAGCTGTTTTTT. This codes for CASEALATGELFF.

CDR3 DNA sequence: TGCAGCGTTGAGGGCGGGGATCCCACAGATACGCAGTATTTT. It encodes CSVEGGDPTDTQYF. The chain has TRBV29-1 and TRBJ2-3, with D possibly matching TRBD2 (6 bases). CDR1 is SQVTM and CDR2 is ANQGSEA in the germline V gene. CDR3 length: 14 residues. V was shortened by 3 bases and J by 2 bases, with 12 bases between the two germline ends.

This rearrangement joins TRBV11-2 to TRBJ2-2, with 9 bases that match TRBD2. Per germline, CDR1 SGHAT and CDR2 FQNNGV. The CDR3 contains 17 residues. J was trimmed by 4 bases and V by 4 bases; bases with no gene match: 10. CDR3 protein: CASSSRLAVFGTGELFF. The CDR3 bases are TGTGCCAGCAGCTCACGACTAGCGGTGTTTGGCACCGGGGAGCTGTTTTTT.

The rearrangement uses TRBV20-1 and TRBJ1-2, with D possibly matching TRBD1 (5 bases). CDR1 and CDR2 from the germline V gene are DFQATT and SNEGSKA (reference sequence). V dropped 0 bases and J dropped 7 bases, with 6 bases sitting between them. The CDR3 extends over 11 amino acids. For the CDR3, the DNA is TGCAGTGCTAGAGAGGGGCTTGGCTACACCTTC. Translated: CSAREGLGYTF.

This clone was found a few times. The V and J genes are TRBV30 and TRBJ2-5; D call uncertain. The V and J ends lost 4 bases and 2 bases respectively, with 14 bases between them. The CDR3 loop spans 14 amino acids. From germline, CDR1 is GTSNPN and CDR2 SVGIG (reference sequence). The CDR3 sequence is CAWTGGGLQETQYF. In nucleotides, the CDR3 is TGTGCCTGGACGGGTGGCGGCCTTCAAGAGACCCAGTACTTC. The variable domain in full, with the rest retrieved from reference TRBV30 and TRBJ2-5, is SQTIHQWPATLVQPVGSPLSLECTVEGTSNPNLYWYRQAAGRGLQLLFYSVGIGQISSEVPQNLSASRPQDRQFILSSKKLLLSDSGFYLCAWTGGGLQETQYFGPGTRLLVL.

The genes are TRBV28 and TRBJ2-7; D perhaps matches TRBD1 (5 bases). V was trimmed by 5 bases and J by 0 bases, leaving 11 bases between them. Germline loops: CDR1 MDHEN, CDR2 SYDVKM. CDR3 length: 14 amino acids. The CDR3 loop is CASSASRVSYEQYF. The CDR3 coding sequence is TGTGCCAGCAGTGCTTCCAGGGTCTCCTACGAGCAGTACTTC. Full variable domain (missing parts from reference TRBV28 and TRBJ2-7): DVKVTQSSRYLVKRTGEKVFLECVQDMDHENMFWYRQDPGLGLRLIYFSYDVKMKEKGDIPEGYSVSREKKERFSLILESASTNQTSMYLCASSASRVSYEQYFGPGTRLTVT.

Remarks on this clone: Mismatch with germline at one junction end may stem from a read error. This chain links TRBV7-9 with TRBJ2-1, with D tentatively TRBD2 (6 bases). The V gene's germline CDR1 is SEHNR and CDR2 FQNEAQ (reference sequence). The CDR3 is made up of 16 amino acids. As DNA, the CDR3 is TGTTCCAGCAGCCCCGGGGCGGGGTTCTCCTACAATGAGCAGTTCTTC. This translates into CSSSPGAGFSYNEQFF.

In its sample, this clone was seen once. The chain links TRBV6-5 to TRBJ2-7; TRBD1 aligns across 9 bases. J gave up 5 bases and V 0 bases, and 2 bases lay outside the gene matches. The CDR3 consists of 14 residues. CDR1 MNHEY and CDR2 SVGAGI come from the germline V gene. CDR3 bases: TGTGCCAGCAGTTACTCGGGACAGGGTAACGAGCAGTACTTC. This codes for CASSYSGQGNEQYF.

The rearrangement links TRBV6-6 to TRBJ2-1, with TRBD1 identical over 7 bases. The germline gives CDR1 MNHNY, CDR2 SVGAGI (reference sequence). This CDR3 has 16 amino acids. Trimming took 4 bases from V and 4 from J; bases not matched to a gene: 10. DNA of the CDR3: TGTGCCAGCAGTTCTTCAGACAGGGATCTATACAATGAGCAGTTCTTC. Protein sequence: CASSSSDRDLYNEQFF.

The rearrangement joins TRBV5-8 to TRBJ2-3, with D unclear. V was shortened by 7 bases and J by 1 base, with 13 bases between the two germline ends. This CDR3 region has 14 residues. Germline V gene lookup returns CDR1 SGHTS and CDR2 YDEGEE. The CDR3 protein is CASPSEAGTDTQYF. CDR3 sequence (DNA): TGTGCCAGCCCAAGCGAAGCAGGCACAGATACGCAGTATTTT.

This clone was observed a single time. This rearrangement joins TRBV9 to TRBJ2-5; D is perhaps TRBD2 (6 bases). Germline V gene sequence: CDR1 SGDLS, CDR2 YYNGEE. The CDR3 extends over 12 amino acids. V lost 5 bases and J lost 3, with 8 bases in between. CDR3 bases: TGTGCCAGCAGGCCGGGGGAAGAGACCCAGTACTTC. Protein sequence: CASRPGEETQYF.

The gene calls are TRBV6-4 and TRBJ2-1, with D maybe TRBD1 (5 bases). Trimming left V 2 bases short and J 7 bases short, with 18 bases between. Germline assignment: CDR1 MRHNA and CDR2 SNTAGT. This CDR3 region has 16 residues. The CDR3 DNA sequence: TGTGCCAGCAGTGACACCCCAGGGATGCCCCTTAATGAGCAGTTCTTC. Protein: CASSDTPGMPLNEQFF.

This chain connects TRBV10-3 to TRBJ2-7; 9 bases map to TRBD1. The V gene end was trimmed by 0 bases and the J gene end by 1 base; junction bases not matched to a gene: 10. CDR1 is ENHRY and CDR2 is SYGVKD in the germline V gene. The CDR3 runs 18 residues. The CDR3 sequence: CAISESGQGDKFSYEQYF. CDR3 DNA: TGTGCCATCAGTGAGTCGGGACAGGGAGACAAATTTTCCTACGAGCAGTACTTC.

The rearrangement joins TRBV15 to TRBJ2-5; no reliable D call. CDR3 length: 14 residues. The V gene's germline CDR1 is LNHNV and CDR2 YYDKDF (reference sequence). The V gene lost 0 bases and the J gene lost 7 bases, with 12 bases spanning the gap. CDR3 bases: TGTGCCACCAGCAGAGATGGTAGTATGAGGACCCAGTACTTC. Its protein is CATSRDGSMRTQYF.

The rearrangement links TRBV6-1 to TRBJ1-5, with TRBD1 matching 11 bases. Germline V gene data show CDR1 as MNHNS and CDR2 as SASEGT. The trim removed 4 bases at V and 9 bases at J, leaving 8 bases unmatched. The CDR3 is made up of 15 amino acids. CDR3 sequence reads: CASSVGTGGSRPQHF. CDR3 nucleotides: TGTGCCAGCAGTGTTGGGACAGGGGGAAGTAGGCCCCAGCATTTT.

This chain joins TRBV13 and TRBJ1-1, with no clear D. The CDR3 contains 16 residues. Germline CDR1 is PRHDT and CDR2 is FYEKMQ (reference sequence). Trimming shortened V by 5 bases and J by 2 bases, and 18 bases separated the two germline ends. CDR3 DNA sequence: TGTGCCAGCAGCCCTCAAAGAGGGCTATTTAACACTGAAGCTTTCTTT. Translation gives CASSPQRGLFNTEAFF.

This sequence joins TRBV30 and TRBJ2-2; D is possibly TRBD2 (6 bases). The CDR3 is made up of 13 amino acids. The germline V and J ends were trimmed by 5 bases and 4 bases, with 11 bases remaining between them. The germline V gene has CDR1 GTSNPN and CDR2 SVGIG (reference sequence). The CDR3 is CAWGPGGTGELFF. The CDR3 region has the DNA TGTGCCTGGGGCCCCGGGGGCACCGGGGAGCTGTTTTTT. The variable domain in full, completed from reference TRBV30 and TRBJ2-2, reads SQTIHQWPATLVQPVGSPLSLECTVEGTSNPNLYWYRQAAGRGLQLLFYSVGIGQISSEVPQNLSASRPQDRQFILSSKKLLLSDSGFYLCAWGPGGTGELFFGEGSRLTVL.

The chain has TRBV5-5 and TRBJ1-5; D uncertain. Trimming left V 6 bases short and J 0 bases short, with 10 bases between. The CDR3 extends over 14 amino acids. Germline assignment: CDR1 SGHKS and CDR2 YYEKEE (reference sequence). CDR3 nucleotides: TGTGCCAGCACCCTCCTTTATAGCAATCAGCCCCAGCATTTT. Protein sequence: CASTLLYSNQPQHF.

The rearrangement joins TRBV29-1 to TRBJ1-6; D ambiguous. The germline V gene encodes CDR1 SQVTM and CDR2 ANQGSEA. The CDR3 totals 12 residues. Trimming shortened V by 8 bases and J by 8 bases, and 13 bases separated the two germline ends. CDR3 nucleotide sequence: TGCAGCCCCCCGAGGTGGGATTCACCCCTCCACTTT. Its protein product is CSPPRWDSPLHF.